The sequence of this T cell receptor beta chain was determined in a study of blood T cells in healthy people across ages. Study results and limitations: Older age coincided with a roughly linear decline in TCR beta diversity per million T cells. What prevented conclusive comparison of naive and antigen-experienced cells was that PBMCs were unsorted.

Total RNA amounts of at least 6 micrograms were extracted per sample. The second PCR ran about 6 to 11 cycles with a sample-barcoded 5' primer and J-beta primers. TCRdb re-derived calls from the 5' RACE reads in MiXCR, one entry per CDR3 protein. Of 850,000 or so distinct CDR3 sequences in the sample, 29% were seen once. Worth noting for this clonotype: Its antigen remains unknown.

V was cut by 3 bases and J by 6 bases, with 16 bases left in between. CDR3 length: 15 amino acids. Germline lookup yields CDR1 KGHSH and CDR2 LQKENI. The gene calls are TRBV18 and TRBJ2-3; D might be TRBD1 (7 bases). The sequenced sample consisted of blood. The receptor was derived from a woman of 80 years or more in good health. The CDR3 DNA reads TGTGCCAGCTCACCCGTGGTTGGAGGGGGCGATACGCAGTATTTT. It codes for CASSPVVGGGDTQYF.